These 29 T cell receptor beta chains were all obtained from the same sample, sequenced in a study of T cell responses to AZD1222 COVID-19 vaccine. Here immunoSEQ multiplex PCR was the method, and the copy in TCRdb shows in-frame clones only, minus some. In the table there are over 110,000 clones, roughly 92% of which are singletons. The starting material was peripheral blood, obtained 28 days after the second AZD1222 dose. These receptor sequences come from an adult who received the AZD1222 COVID-19 vaccine.

The chain combines TRBV5-5 with TRBJ1-3; D unclear. CDR1 SGHKS and CDR2 YYEKEE come from the germline V gene (reference sequence). V was shortened by 1 base and J by 5 bases, with 13 bases between the two germline ends. This CDR3 spans 15 amino acids. For the CDR3, the DNA is TGTGCCAGCAGCTTGATAGGGAGGAGCCGAAACACCATATATTTT. Translating it yields CASSLIGRSRNTIYF.

This clone was detected only once. The J gene is TRBJ1-2, the V gene TRBV13; weak D call: TRBD1 (5 bases). Per germline, CDR1 PRHDT and CDR2 FYEKMQ (reference sequence). The CDR3 has 14 amino acids. V lost 7 bases and J lost 3, with 15 bases in between. CDR3 coding DNA: TGTGCCAGCACCGCGGGGGGGGTGGACTATGGCTACACCTTC. Amino acids: CASTAGGVDYGYTF.

This clone came up a few times. The J gene is TRBJ1-2, the V gene TRBV5-5; D not resolved. The V end lost 9 bases, the J end lost 1 base, and 16 bases lay between the germline ends. Germline values: CDR1 SGHKS, CDR2 YYEKEE (reference sequence). The CDR3 runs to 14 residues. CDR3 in DNA: TGTGCCACCACGAGGAGTGTATATAACTATGGCTACACCTTC. Translation gives CATTRSVYNYGYTF.

This clone was observed a handful of times. V and J are TRBV7-8 and TRBJ1-1, with a tentative D call TRBD1 (6 bases). The germline gives CDR1 SGHVS, CDR2 FQNEAQ. With 2 bases removed from V and 6 bases from J, the gap between germline ends came to 16 bases. This CDR3 is built from 15 residues. DNA of the CDR3: TGTGCCAGCAGCTTACGGAGGGGGAGGTATCCTGAAGCTTTCTTT. Its translation: CASSLRRGRYPEAFF. The entire variable domain, with the rest obtained from reference TRBV7-8 and TRBJ1-1, is as follows: GAGVSQSPRYKVAKRGQDVALRCDPISGHVSLFWYQQALGQGPEFLTYFQNEAQLDKSGLPSDRFFAERPEGSVSTLKIQRTQQEDSAVYLCASSLRRGRYPEAFFGQGTRLTVV.

The chain is built from TRBV5-1 and TRBJ1-1; D call uncertain. CDR1 is SGHRS, CDR2 YFSETQ, per germline. Trimming cost V 2 bases and J 10 bases, with 15 bases left between them. This CDR3 has 13 amino acids. The CDR3 spells CASSFDLLSGAFF. CDR3 in DNA: TGCGCCAGCAGCTTCGACCTCCTCTCGGGAGCTTTCTTT.

J is TRBJ1-3 and V is TRBV5-5, with D possibly being TRBD1 (5 bases). This CDR3 is 16 amino acids long. Germline lookup yields CDR1 SGHKS and CDR2 YYEKEE (reference sequence). Deletions cut 4 bases from V and 0 bases from J, with 14 bases between. In DNA form, the CDR3 reads TGTGCCAGCAGCAGAAATGCAGGGATCTCTGGAAACACCATATATTTT. This translates into CASSRNAGISGNTIYF.

Points on this clone: Other DNA sequences in the sample encode the same CDR3. The chain is built from TRBV28 and TRBJ1-2; perhaps TRBD1 as D (5 bases). Germline values: CDR1 MDHEN, CDR2 SYDVKM. The CDR3 length is 13 residues. Trimming pared 3 bases from V and 8 bases from J, leaving 13 bases between. The CDR3 region has the DNA TGTGCCAGCAGTTTTACCCCCGGGGGGGGCTACACCTTC. Translated, it gives CASSFTPGGGYTF.

CDR3 nucleotide sequence: TGTGCCAGCATTATGGGCGGACAGGACAACTATGGCTACACCTTC. Protein: CASIMGGQDNYGYTF. The chain couples TRBV28 to TRBJ1-2, with TRBD1 matching 7 bases. This CDR3 region has 15 residues. V gave up 7 bases and J gave up 2 bases; unmatched junction bases: 10. Germline V lookup: CDR1 MDHEN, CDR2 SYDVKM.

The chain links TRBV11-2 to TRBJ1-4; D gene ambiguous. V lost 5 bases and J 1 base, leaving 11 bases between the germline ends. CDR3 size: 15 residues. Germline loops: CDR1 SGHAT, CDR2 FQNNGV. The CDR3 DNA is TGTGCCAGCAGCCCCCGGACGGTAACTAATGAAAAACTGTTTTTT. Translated: CASSPRTVTNEKLFF.

The genes are TRBV7-2 and TRBJ2-2, with 8 bases fitting TRBD2. The germline V gene encodes CDR1 SGHTA and CDR2 FQGNSA. V gave up 3 bases and J gave up 0 bases; unmatched junction bases: 3. This CDR3 comprises 16 residues. Here the CDR3 DNA reads TGTGCCAGCAGCTTTTATAGCGGGACGAACACCGGGGAGCTGTTTTTT. It is translated as CASSFYSGTNTGELFF.

The gene calls are TRBV11-2 and TRBJ1-5, with D possibly TRBD1 on 6 matching bases. Trimming left V 6 bases short and J 5 bases short, with 14 bases between. The CDR3 has 14 residues. Germline V gene data show CDR1 as SGHAT and CDR2 as FQNNGV. The CDR3 sequence is CASSAGGHDQPQHF. CDR3 DNA: TGTGCCAGCAGTGCCGGGGGACACGATCAGCCCCAGCATTTT.

This clone was detected once. V and J are TRBV10-3 and TRBJ1-2; possible D gene TRBD1, 6 bases. Germline V gene sequence: CDR1 ENHRY, CDR2 SYGVKD. V gave up 3 bases and J gave up 6 bases, with 11 bases separating them. The CDR3 is 13 residues long. DNA of the CDR3: TGTGCCATCAGTGATCGGGCAGGGGATGGCTACACCTTC. This sequence encodes CAISDRAGDGYTF.

The chain carries TRBV7-2 and TRBJ2-5; D unclear. Per the germline V gene, CDR1 is SGHTA and CDR2 is FQGNSA. V gave up 1 base and J gave up 5 bases, with 17 bases separating them. The length of the CDR3 is 16 residues. The DNA of the CDR3 is TGTGCCAGCAGCTTAGATAGACTCCTGACTGGGGAGACCCAGTACTTC. Amino acid sequence: CASSLDRLLTGETQYF.

This clone was observed a single time. The chain employs TRBV11-2 and TRBJ2-3, with D possibly matching TRBD2 (6 bases). V shed 5 bases and J shed 0 bases, with 12 bases lying between them. Germline values: CDR1 SGHAT, CDR2 FQNNGV. CDR3 size: 15 residues. The DNA for the CDR3 is TGTGCCAGCAGCCGTAGGGGACTGAGCACAGATACGCAGTATTTT. Protein sequence: CASSRRGLSTDTQYF.

This chain uses TRBV19 with TRBJ1-1, with D possibly TRBD1 on 6 matching bases. Trimming shortened V by 5 bases and J by 7 bases, and 20 bases separated the two germline ends. The CDR3 is 15 residues long. Looked up from germline, CDR1 is LNHDA and CDR2 is SQIVND (reference sequence). CDR3 bases: TGTGCCAGTAGTGCCCCGGACAGCTCTAGTCTTGAAGCTTTCTTT. As protein: CASSAPDSSSLEAFF. Filled out from reference TRBV19 and TRBJ1-1, the complete variable domain reads DGGITQSPKYLFRKEGQNVTLSCEQNLNHDAMYWYRQDPGQGLRLIYYSQIVNDFQKGDIAEGYSVSREKKESFPLTVTSAQKNPTAFYLCASSAPDSSSLEAFFGQGTRLTVV.

V and J are TRBV5-5 and TRBJ1-4, with D unresolved. Trimming removed 5 bases from V and 7 bases from J, with 21 bases in between. The CDR3 length is 16 residues. Germline loops: CDR1 SGHKS, CDR2 YYEKEE (reference sequence). The CDR3 loop reads CASRPGLGVGIEKLFF. CDR3 DNA sequence: TGTGCCAGCAGGCCGGGTCTCGGGGTTGGTATTGAAAAACTGTTTTTT.

V gene TRBV2 combines with J gene TRBJ1-2; 7 bases map to TRBD1. Losses at the gene ends were 5 bases for V and 4 bases for J; bases not matched to a gene: 4. CDR3 length equals 13 residues. The germline V gene has CDR1 SNHLY and CDR2 FYNNEI. The CDR3 bases are TGTGCCAGCAGTCTACGGACAGGCTATGGCTACACCTTC. This codes for CASSLRTGYGYTF.

The genes are TRBV5-6 and TRBJ1-2; D gene uncertain. V lost 7 bases and J lost 4, with 20 bases in between. Germline values: CDR1 SGHDT, CDR2 YYEEEE. This CDR3 has 15 amino acids. The CDR3, as DNA: TGTGCCAGCGCCTATCTATTAACAGCCGTCTATGGCTACACCTTC. Encoded protein: CASAYLLTAVYGYTF.

This clone was seen only once. The chain has TRBV19 and TRBJ1-3; unclear D gene. The CDR3 runs to 14 residues. CDR1 LNHDA and CDR2 SQIVND come from the germline V gene (reference sequence). V was shortened by 3 bases and J by 0 bases, with 6 bases between the two germline ends. CDR3 DNA sequence: TGTGCCAGTAGTATGCACCGCTCTGGAAACACCATATATTTT. It encodes CASSMHRSGNTIYF. Using reference TRBV19 and TRBJ1-3 for the parts outside the CDR3, the full variable domain is DGGITQSPKYLFRKEGQNVTLSCEQNLNHDAMYWYRQDPGQGLRLIYYSQIVNDFQKGDIAEGYSVSREKKESFPLTVTSAQKNPTAFYLCASSMHRSGNTIYFGEGSWLTVV.

The rearrangement joins TRBV7-3 to TRBJ2-2; no clear D. Germline V gene lookup returns CDR1 SGHTA and CDR2 FQGTGA. V gave up 2 bases and J gave up 3 bases, with 1 base separating them. The CDR3 covers 12 residues. CDR3 sequence: CASSLDTGELFF. CDR3 coding DNA: TGTGCCAGCAGCTTAGACACCGGGGAGCTGTTTTTT.

The chain recombines TRBV9 with TRBJ1-1; 11 bases are shared with TRBD1. The CDR3 spans 15 residues. J gave up 4 bases and V 8 bases, and 10 bases lay outside the gene matches. The germline V gene encodes CDR1 SGDLS and CDR2 YYNGEE. DNA of the CDR3: TGTGCCAGTGGACAGGGGGCCCGAACCGGCACTGAAGCTTTCTTT. This sequence encodes CASGQGARTGTEAFF.

This chain joins TRBV4-2 and TRBJ2-1, with D unclear. From germline, CDR1 is LGHNA and CDR2 YNFKEQ. This CDR3 comprises 15 residues. V dropped 0 bases and J dropped 7 bases, with 13 bases sitting between them. In DNA form, the CDR3 reads TGTGCCAGCAGCCAAGATCGATTTGGTCGGAATGAGCAGTTCTTC. It translates to CASSQDRFGRNEQFF.

The V and J genes are TRBV30 and TRBJ1-1; weak D call: TRBD1 (5 bases). The CDR3 spans 14 residues. The germline V gene encodes CDR1 GTSNPN and CDR2 SVGIG (reference sequence). Trimming took 0 bases from V and 1 from J, leaving 9 bases between them. The CDR3 DNA is TGTGCCTGGAGTGTACCTGGGGGGAACACTGAAGCTTTCTTT. It yields the protein CAWSVPGGNTEAFF.

The chain combines TRBV5-6 with TRBJ1-2; 7 bases align to TRBD1. From germline, CDR1 is SGHDT and CDR2 YYEEEE. The trim removed 4 bases at V and 1 base at J, leaving 10 bases unmatched. CDR3 length: 16 residues. The CDR3 sequence: CASSSFGQVLNYGYTF. CDR3 coding DNA: TGTGCCAGCAGCAGTTTTGGACAGGTTCTTAACTATGGCTACACCTTC.

Here the CDR3 reads CASSEVAGSSYEQYV. The CDR3 DNA reads TGTGCCAGCAGTGAGGTAGCGGGGAGCTCCTACGAGCAGTACGTC. The chain employs TRBV6-1 and TRBJ2-7, with TRBD2 identical over 8 bases. The length of the CDR3 is 15 residues. Trimming at V came to 3 bases and at J to 0 bases, leaving 4 bases not matched to a gene. Germline V lookup: CDR1 MNHNS, CDR2 SASEGT.

The rearrangement uses TRBV10-2 and TRBJ2-1; 7 nucleotides match TRBD1. The J segment lost 8 bases and the V segment lost 5 bases, leaving 12 bases of the junction unmatched. Looked up from germline, CDR1 is WSHSY and CDR2 is SAAADI. The CDR3 covers 15 residues. The CDR3 nucleotides are TGCGCCAGCAGTCGAACAGGGGCCTTAGGGGATGAGCAGTTCTTC. Residues: CASSRTGALGDEQFF.

V usage is TRBV6-2 or TRBV6-3 and J usage is TRBJ1-6, with D maybe TRBD1 (6 bases). Germline loops: CDR1 MNHEY, CDR2 SVGEGT. This CDR3 comprises 16 residues. With 2 bases removed from V and 8 bases from J, the gap between germline ends came to 16 bases. The DNA for the CDR3 is TGTGCCAGCAGTTACGTCCGGGGGCGATATGATTCACCCCTCCACTTT. Translation gives CASSYVRGRYDSPLHF.

The V gene is TRBV7-9, the J gene TRBJ2-1; 9 nucleotides line up with TRBD1. J was trimmed by 5 bases and V by 4 bases; bases with no gene match: 3. Germline values: CDR1 SEHNR, CDR2 FQNEAQ (reference sequence). The CDR3 contains 14 residues. As DNA, the CDR3 is TGTGCCAGCAGCTCCGGGACAGGGAACAATGAGCAGTTCTTC. As protein: CASSSGTGNNEQFF.

V is TRBV10-3 and J is TRBJ1-1, with a possible D match to TRBD1 (5 bases). Germline V lookup: CDR1 ENHRY, CDR2 SYGVKD. The CDR3 is 16 amino acids. Trimming took 0 bases from V and 4 from J, leaving 15 bases between them. The CDR3 loop is CAISESAGRAGTEAFF. The CDR3 bases are TGTGCCATCAGTGAGTCGGCGGGCAGGGCGGGCACTGAAGCTTTCTTT.